What follows is one T cell receptor (beta chain) and its context. Its antigen is currently unknown. This sample stems from a study of cytomegalovirus exposure and HLA in healthy donors. Broader study findings: Reported results showed that the classifier diagnosed cytomegalovirus status with high specificity and sensitivity. For most TCR sequences rarity was the rule, although some public TCRs occurred in many donors.

Some clones are missing from TCRdb's copy, which holds only in-frame ones; the method was immunoSEQ multiplex PCR. The table has 85,000 to 120,000 clones, 88% seen once. Deletions cut 4 bases from V and 3 bases from J, with 14 bases between. Germline V lookup: CDR1 SGHDT, CDR2 YYEEEE. This CDR3 contains 14 residues. The source material was PBMCs. This chain uses TRBV5-6 with TRBJ2-7, with a possible D match to TRBD2 (5 bases). This sequence originates from a woman aged 18 to 35 in good health and CMV-seropositive. The DNA of the CDR3 is TGTGCCAGCAGCGTCGTTGGACGGGACTACGAGCAGTACTTC. This sequence encodes CASSVVGRDYEQYF.